A selection of T cell receptor beta chains follows, all from one sample in a study of glioma-infiltrating T cells after dendritic cell vaccination. This table comes from immunoSEQ multiplex PCR, and its TCRdb copy is limited to in-frame clones, with some not included. The sample includes 93,000 or so clones, 79% of them seen just once. The sample here was blood, taken before dendritic cell vaccination. Source of these receptors: a human donor with glioblastoma. CDR3s include the opening cysteine and the closing phenylalanine or tryptophan. The order of the fields is clone size, J gene, V gene, D gene, CDR3 protein, CDR3 DNA. D genes are given only for firm matches. A clone size is listed for some rows: how often the clone was seen (once, few, many), or a class if it is expanded.

clone_size: -
j_call: TRBJ2-1
v_call: TRBV19
d_call: TRBD2
cdr3_aa: CASSKGAGGPRYNEQFF
cdr3_nt: TGTGCCAGTAGTAAGGGGGCGGGAGGGCCCAGGTACAATGAGCAGTTCTTC

clone_size: few
j_call: TRBJ1-5
v_call: TRBV30
d_call: -
cdr3_aa: CAWSVLGNQPQHF
cdr3_nt: TGTGCCTGGAGTGTACTGGGCAATCAGCCCCAGCATTTT

clone_size: -
j_call: TRBJ1-1
v_call: TRBV6-5
d_call: -
cdr3_aa: CASSYTGSTQAFF
cdr3_nt: TGTGCCAGCAGTTACACAGGGTCTACCCAAGCTTTCTTT

clone_size: -
j_call: TRBJ2-1
v_call: TRBV29-1
d_call: TRBD2
cdr3_aa: CSVTRGSGRSGEQFF
cdr3_nt: TGCAGCGTTACCCGGGGTAGCGGGAGATCGGGGGAGCAGTTCTTC

clone_size: -
j_call: TRBJ2-7
v_call: TRBV5-1
d_call: TRBD2
cdr3_aa: CASSGRGDYEQYF
cdr3_nt: TGCGCCAGCAGCGGCCGGGGGGACTACGAGCAGTACTTC

clone_size: -
j_call: TRBJ1-2
v_call: TRBV25-1
d_call: TRBD1
cdr3_aa: CASSVQGAGGYTF
cdr3_nt: TGTGCCAGCAGTGTCCAGGGGGCTGGTGGCTACACCTTC

clone_size: -
j_call: TRBJ1-2
v_call: TRBV9
d_call: -
cdr3_aa: CASSVEMGLDYGYTF
cdr3_nt: TGTGCCAGCAGCGTAGAGATGGGGCTTGACTATGGCTACACCTTC

clone_size: -
j_call: TRBJ2-5
v_call: TRBV5-1
d_call: -
cdr3_aa: CATREGVDRPETQYF
cdr3_nt: TGCGCCACCCGAGAGGGGGTAGACAGGCCGGAGACCCAGTACTTC

clone_size: few
j_call: TRBJ1-4
v_call: TRBV5-6
d_call: -
cdr3_aa: CASSFGNEKLFF
cdr3_nt: TGTGCCAGCAGCTTCGGTAATGAAAAACTGTTTTTT

clone_size: once
j_call: TRBJ2-5
v_call: TRBV6-1
d_call: -
cdr3_aa: CASSGPLETQYF
cdr3_nt: TGTGCCAGCAGTGGGCCCTTGGAGACCCAGTACTTC

clone_size: few
j_call: TRBJ1-2
v_call: TRBV12-5
d_call: TRBD1
cdr3_aa: CASGLIQGVYTF
cdr3_nt: TGTGCTAGTGGCCTAATACAGGGGGTCTACACCTTC

clone_size: -
j_call: TRBJ1-2
v_call: TRBV5-1
d_call: -
cdr3_aa: CASSLGQSSNYGYTF
cdr3_nt: TGCGCCAGCAGCTTAGGACAGTCCTCTAACTATGGCTACACCTTC

clone_size: -
j_call: TRBJ2-2
v_call: TRBV12-2
d_call: -
cdr3_aa: CASRSGASGGNTGELFF
cdr3_nt: TGTGCAAGTCGCTCCGGGGCTAGCGGGGGGAACACCGGGGAGCTGTTTTTT

clone_size: few
j_call: TRBJ2-1
v_call: TRBV15
d_call: TRBD2
cdr3_aa: CATLPGSGSVSYNEQFF
cdr3_nt: TGTGCCACCCTCCCGGGTAGCGGGAGTGTATCCTACAATGAGCAGTTCTTC

clone_size: -
j_call: TRBJ1-2
v_call: TRBV7-2
d_call: -
cdr3_aa: CASSSMTGPGNGGYTF
cdr3_nt: TGTGCCAGCAGCTCCATGACAGGCCCGGGAAATGGTGGCTACACCTTC

clone_size: -
j_call: TRBJ1-2
v_call: TRBV9
d_call: -
cdr3_aa: CASSLDGGYGYTF
cdr3_nt: TGTGCCAGCAGCCTTGACGGAGGCTATGGCTACACCTTC

clone_size: -
j_call: TRBJ1-2
v_call: TRBV28
d_call: TRBD1
cdr3_aa: CASSLTGGINYGYTF
cdr3_nt: TGTGCCAGCAGTTTAACAGGGGGGATAAACTATGGCTACACCTTC

clone_size: -
j_call: TRBJ1-2
v_call: TRBV9
d_call: -
cdr3_aa: CASSVAGGPRTF
cdr3_nt: TGTGCCAGCAGCGTAGCTGGTGGCCCCAGGACCTTC

clone_size: -
j_call: TRBJ1-1
v_call: TRBV5-1
d_call: TRBD1
cdr3_aa: CASSLGGTGNTEAFF
cdr3_nt: TGCGCCAGCAGCTTGGGTGGGACAGGGAACACTGAAGCTTTCTTT

clone_size: once
j_call: TRBJ2-1
v_call: TRBV19
d_call: TRBD1
cdr3_aa: CASSRQGASNEQFF
cdr3_nt: TGTGCCAGTAGTAGGCAGGGGGCTAGCAATGAGCAGTTCTTC

clone_size: -
j_call: TRBJ1-1
v_call: TRBV10-1
d_call: TRBD1
cdr3_aa: CASSGTGTGNTEAFF
cdr3_nt: TGCGCCAGCAGTGGGACCGGGACAGGGAACACTGAAGCTTTCTTT

clone_size: -
j_call: TRBJ2-2
v_call: TRBV7-8
d_call: TRBD2
cdr3_aa: CASSYLSGGNTGELFF
cdr3_nt: TGTGCCAGCAGCTACCTTAGCGGGGGCAACACCGGGGAGCTGTTTTTT

clone_size: few
j_call: TRBJ2-2
v_call: TRBV2
d_call: -
cdr3_aa: CASSEANPNTGELFF
cdr3_nt: TGTGCCAGCAGTGAGGCCAACCCGAACACCGGGGAGCTGTTTTTT

clone_size: -
j_call: TRBJ2-1
v_call: TRBV5-8
d_call: TRBD1
cdr3_aa: CASSLGTGTSNEQFF
cdr3_nt: TGTGCCAGCAGCTTGGGGACAGGGACGAGCAATGAGCAGTTCTTC

clone_size: -
j_call: TRBJ1-5
v_call: TRBV2
d_call: -
cdr3_aa: CASSPTEGSRSNQPQHF
cdr3_nt: TGTGCCAGCAGTCCTACGGAGGGGTCTCGGAGCAATCAGCCCCAGCATTTT

clone_size: -
j_call: TRBJ2-1
v_call: TRBV11-2
d_call: -
cdr3_aa: CASSSSILVHEQFF
cdr3_nt: TGTGCCAGCAGCTCTAGCATACTAGTCCATGAGCAGTTCTTC

clone_size: -
j_call: TRBJ2-5
v_call: TRBV2
d_call: -
cdr3_aa: CASSEPGSRVGQYF
cdr3_nt: TGTGCCAGCAGTGAACCAGGGTCCAGAGTGGGCCAGTACTTC

clone_size: -
j_call: TRBJ1-3
v_call: TRBV29-1
d_call: -
cdr3_aa: CSAQEGLSGNTIYF
cdr3_nt: TGCAGCGCTCAGGAGGGTCTTTCTGGAAACACCATATATTTT

clone_size: -
j_call: TRBJ2-2
v_call: TRBV30
d_call: -
cdr3_aa: CAWIVQPTGELFF
cdr3_nt: TGTGCCTGGATCGTACAGCCCACCGGGGAGCTGTTTTTT

clone_size: -
j_call: TRBJ2-5
v_call: TRBV5-4
d_call: -
cdr3_aa: CASSSPGQLIETQYF
cdr3_nt: TGTGCCAGCAGCAGTCCGGGACAACTAATAGAGACCCAGTACTTC

clone_size: -
j_call: TRBJ2-7
v_call: TRBV5-1
d_call: TRBD1
cdr3_aa: CASSLGQGVLQYF
cdr3_nt: TGCGCCAGCAGCTTGGGACAGGGTGTGTTGCAGTACTTC

clone_size: -
j_call: TRBJ2-3
v_call: TRBV27
d_call: -
cdr3_aa: CASSSRQVLTDTQYF
cdr3_nt: TGTGCCAGCAGTTCGCGACAGGTTCTCACAGATACGCAGTATTTT

clone_size: once
j_call: TRBJ1-4
v_call: TRBV2
d_call: -
cdr3_aa: CASSDRSDEKLFF
cdr3_nt: TGTGCCAGCAGCGACAGGTCGGATGAAAAACTGTTTTTT

clone_size: -
j_call: TRBJ2-7
v_call: TRBV30
d_call: -
cdr3_aa: CAWSAGLEDEQYF
cdr3_nt: TGTGCCTGGAGTGCAGGCCTGGAAGACGAGCAGTACTTC

clone_size: -
j_call: TRBJ1-2
v_call: TRBV7-9
d_call: -
cdr3_aa: CASSLPQGFNYGYTF
cdr3_nt: TGTGCCAGCAGCTTACCCCAGGGTTTTAACTATGGCTACACCTTC

clone_size: -
j_call: TRBJ1-1
v_call: TRBV5-1
d_call: -
cdr3_aa: CASSLAAGNTEAFF
cdr3_nt: TGCGCCAGCAGCTTGGCCGCAGGGAACACTGAAGCTTTCTTT

clone_size: -
j_call: TRBJ2-2
v_call: TRBV5-1
d_call: -
cdr3_aa: CASSLAGSSTGELFF
cdr3_nt: TGCGCCAGCAGCTTGGCAGGGTCGAGCACCGGGGAGCTGTTTTTT

clone_size: few
j_call: TRBJ1-2
v_call: TRBV25-1
d_call: -
cdr3_aa: CASTTGHSDRDGYTF
cdr3_nt: TGTGCCAGTACAACTGGGCACTCAGATCGCGATGGCTACACCTTC

clone_size: -
j_call: TRBJ1-5
v_call: TRBV27
d_call: -
cdr3_aa: CASSPHRGQGNQPQHF
cdr3_nt: TGTGCCAGCAGCCCCCATAGAGGGCAGGGCAATCAGCCCCAGCATTTT

clone_size: -
j_call: TRBJ2-5
v_call: TRBV28
d_call: TRBD1
cdr3_aa: CASSSQDRTQETQYF
cdr3_nt: TGTGCCAGCAGTTCCCAGGACAGGACCCAAGAGACCCAGTACTTC

clone_size: few
j_call: TRBJ2-5
v_call: TRBV29-1
d_call: -
cdr3_aa: CSVRGFDETQYF
cdr3_nt: TGCAGCGTTAGGGGGTTTGATGAGACCCAGTACTTC

clone_size: -
j_call: TRBJ2-1
v_call: TRBV6-1
d_call: TRBD2
cdr3_aa: CASSARGLADNEQFF
cdr3_nt: TGTGCCAGCAGTGCTAGGGGACTAGCGGACAATGAGCAGTTCTTC

clone_size: -
j_call: TRBJ2-7
v_call: TRBV6-1
d_call: -
cdr3_aa: CASRFYYEQYF
cdr3_nt: TGTGCCAGCAGATTTTACTACGAGCAGTACTTC

clone_size: -
j_call: TRBJ2-7
v_call: TRBV7-9
d_call: -
cdr3_aa: CASSLSGGATYEQYF
cdr3_nt: TGTGCCAGCAGCTTATCCGGAGGAGCGACCTACGAGCAGTACTTC

clone_size: -
j_call: TRBJ1-4
v_call: TRBV18
d_call: -
cdr3_aa: CASSPWPGTNEKLFF
cdr3_nt: TGTGCCAGCTCACCATGGCCGGGGACTAATGAAAAACTGTTTTTT

clone_size: -
j_call: TRBJ2-5
v_call: TRBV5-6
d_call: TRBD2
cdr3_aa: CASSGRSGRGETQYF
cdr3_nt: TGTGCCAGCAGCGGTAGGTCCGGGAGGGGAGAGACCCAGTACTTC

clone_size: -
j_call: TRBJ1-1
v_call: TRBV2
d_call: TRBD1
cdr3_aa: CASRPTGASTEAFF
cdr3_nt: TGTGCCAGCAGACCGACAGGGGCCAGCACTGAAGCTTTCTTT

clone_size: -
j_call: TRBJ2-1
v_call: TRBV30
d_call: -
cdr3_aa: CAWSIGGINEQFF
cdr3_nt: TGTGCCTGGAGTATTGGAGGGATAAATGAGCAGTTCTTC